This note documents a single TCR beta chain sequence. Its antigen is not known. Profiling relied on immunoSEQ multiplex PCR, and the TCRdb table lists in-frame clones only, not all of them. Among around 30,000 clones listed, roughly nine tenths were seen once. This entry comes from a study of PD-1 blockade in classical Hodgkin lymphoma. Study findings and constraints: The drivers behind the repertoire differences, possibly disease activity or prior therapy, remain undefined.

Trimming cost V 2 bases and J 1 base, with 9 bases left between them. The CDR3 is made up of 15 amino acids. Looked up from germline, CDR1 is SGHTA and CDR2 is FQGNSA. Time point of the sample: newly diagnosed, previously untreated cHL patient sample. The source material was peripheral blood mononuclear cells (PBMCs). The J gene is TRBJ1-3, the V gene TRBV7-2; D gene ambiguous. This clonotype was sampled from a human donor with classical Hodgkin lymphoma. This chain's CDR3 is CASSLRALSGNTIYF. Here the CDR3 DNA reads TGTGCCAGCAGCTTACGTGCCCTTTCTGGAAACACCATATATTTT.